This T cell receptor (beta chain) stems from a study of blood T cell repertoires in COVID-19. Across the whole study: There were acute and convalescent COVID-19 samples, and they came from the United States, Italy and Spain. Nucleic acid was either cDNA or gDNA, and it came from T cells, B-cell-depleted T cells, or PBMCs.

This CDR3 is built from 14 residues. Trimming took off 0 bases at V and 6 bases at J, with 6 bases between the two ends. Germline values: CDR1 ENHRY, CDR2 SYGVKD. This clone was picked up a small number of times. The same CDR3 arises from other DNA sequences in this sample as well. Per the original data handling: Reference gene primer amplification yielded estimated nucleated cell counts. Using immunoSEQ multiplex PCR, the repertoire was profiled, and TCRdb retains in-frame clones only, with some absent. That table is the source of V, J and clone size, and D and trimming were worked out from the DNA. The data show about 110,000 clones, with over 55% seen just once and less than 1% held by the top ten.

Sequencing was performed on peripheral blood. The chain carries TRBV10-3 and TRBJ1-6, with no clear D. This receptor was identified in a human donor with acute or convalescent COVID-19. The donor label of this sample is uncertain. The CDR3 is CAISESSGNSPLHF. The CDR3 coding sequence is TGTGCCATCAGTGAGTCGAGCGGTAATTCACCCCTCCACTTT.